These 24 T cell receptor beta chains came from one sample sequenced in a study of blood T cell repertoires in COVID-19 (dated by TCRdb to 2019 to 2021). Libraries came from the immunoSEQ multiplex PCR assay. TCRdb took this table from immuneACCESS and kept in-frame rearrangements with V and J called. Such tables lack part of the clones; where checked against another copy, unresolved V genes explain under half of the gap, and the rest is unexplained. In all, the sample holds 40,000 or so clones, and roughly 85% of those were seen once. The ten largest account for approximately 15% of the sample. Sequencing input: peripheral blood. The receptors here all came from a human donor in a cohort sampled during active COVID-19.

The CDR3 DNA reads as TGTGCCAGCAGCTTAGGCCAGGGCCGCACCGGGGAGCTGTTTTTT. This encodes CASSLGQGRTGELFF. The genes are TRBV7-9 and TRBJ2-2, with a possible D match to TRBD1 (5 bases). Trimming took 1 base from V and 4 from J, leaving 10 bases between them. The CDR3 extends over 15 amino acids. Germline CDR1 SEHNR, CDR2 FQNEAQ (reference sequence).

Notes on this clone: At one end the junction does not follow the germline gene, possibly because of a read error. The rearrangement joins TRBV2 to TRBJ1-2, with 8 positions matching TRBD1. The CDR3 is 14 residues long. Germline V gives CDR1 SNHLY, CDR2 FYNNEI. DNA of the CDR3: TGTGCCAGTCGCCCGGTAGGACAGGGACCTCATTTGGGATTC. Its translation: CASRPVGQGPHLGF.

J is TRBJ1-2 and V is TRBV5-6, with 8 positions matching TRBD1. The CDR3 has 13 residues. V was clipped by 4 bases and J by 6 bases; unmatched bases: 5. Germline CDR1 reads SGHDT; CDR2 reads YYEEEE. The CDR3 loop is CASSIQGAHGYTF. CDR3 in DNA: TGTGCCAGCAGCATCCAGGGGGCTCATGGCTACACCTTC.

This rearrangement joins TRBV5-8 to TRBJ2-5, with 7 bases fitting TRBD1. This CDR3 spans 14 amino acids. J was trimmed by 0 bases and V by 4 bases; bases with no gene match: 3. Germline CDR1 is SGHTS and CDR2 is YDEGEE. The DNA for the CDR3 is TGTGCCAGCAGCCCGGGACAGTACCAAGAGACCCAGTACTTC. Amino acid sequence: CASSPGQYQETQYF.

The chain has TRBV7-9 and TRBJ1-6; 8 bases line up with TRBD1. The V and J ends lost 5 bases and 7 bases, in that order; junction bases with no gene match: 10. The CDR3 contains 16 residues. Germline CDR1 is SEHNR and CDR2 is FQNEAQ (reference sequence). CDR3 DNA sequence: TGTGCCAGCAGCGGGACGACAGGGGCGGGAAATTCACCCCTCCACTTT. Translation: CASSGTTGAGNSPLHF.

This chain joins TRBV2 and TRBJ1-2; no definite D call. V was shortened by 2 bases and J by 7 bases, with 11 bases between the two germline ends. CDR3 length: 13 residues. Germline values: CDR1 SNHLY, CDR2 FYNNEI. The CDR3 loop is CASSERRLIGYTF. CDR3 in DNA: TGTGCCAGCAGTGAAAGGAGGCTGATTGGCTACACCTTC.

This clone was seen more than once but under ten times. The CDR3 bases are TGTGCTAGTGGCCCCAGGGGGACTGAAGCTTTCTTT. Residues: CASGPRGTEAFF. The V call is TRBV12-5, the J call TRBJ1-1; TRBD1 matches at 7 bases. Germline CDR1 LGHNT, CDR2 FRNRAP. The CDR3 consists of 12 residues. V was clipped by 6 bases and J by 5 bases; unmatched bases: 3.

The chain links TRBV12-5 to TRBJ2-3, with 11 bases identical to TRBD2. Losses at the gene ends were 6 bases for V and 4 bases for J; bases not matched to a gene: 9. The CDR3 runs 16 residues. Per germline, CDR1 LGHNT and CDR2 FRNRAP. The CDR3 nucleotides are TGTGCTAGTGGCCCACCTAGCGGGGGGCGGCCAGATACGCAGTATTTT. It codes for CASGPPSGGRPDTQYF.

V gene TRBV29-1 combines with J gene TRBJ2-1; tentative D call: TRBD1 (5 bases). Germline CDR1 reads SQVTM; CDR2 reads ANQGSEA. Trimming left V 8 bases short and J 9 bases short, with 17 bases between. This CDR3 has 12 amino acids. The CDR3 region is CSTRGGLGEQFF. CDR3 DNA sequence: TGCAGCACAAGGGGCGGCTTGGGTGAGCAGTTCTTC.

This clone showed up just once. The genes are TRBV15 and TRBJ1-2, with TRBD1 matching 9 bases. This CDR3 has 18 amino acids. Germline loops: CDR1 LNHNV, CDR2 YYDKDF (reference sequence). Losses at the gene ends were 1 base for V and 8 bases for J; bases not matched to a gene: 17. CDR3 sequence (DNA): TGTGCCACCAGCAGAGTTGGGACAGGGACCGATTTCGTTTACGGCTACACCTTC. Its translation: CATSRVGTGTDFVYGYTF. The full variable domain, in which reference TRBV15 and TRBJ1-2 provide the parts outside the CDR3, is DAMVIQNPRYQVTQFGKPVTLSCSQTLNHNVMYWYQQKSSQAPKLLFHYYDKDFNNEADTPDNFQSRRPNTSFCFLDIRSPGLGDTAMYLCATSRVGTGTDFVYGYTFGSGTRLTVV.

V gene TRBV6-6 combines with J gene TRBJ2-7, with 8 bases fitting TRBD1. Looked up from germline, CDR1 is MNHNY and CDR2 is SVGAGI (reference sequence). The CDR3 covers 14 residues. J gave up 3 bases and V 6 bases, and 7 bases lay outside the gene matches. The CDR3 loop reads CASRPAGTGYEQYF. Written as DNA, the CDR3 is TGTGCCAGCAGGCCAGCCGGGACAGGCTACGAGCAGTACTTC.

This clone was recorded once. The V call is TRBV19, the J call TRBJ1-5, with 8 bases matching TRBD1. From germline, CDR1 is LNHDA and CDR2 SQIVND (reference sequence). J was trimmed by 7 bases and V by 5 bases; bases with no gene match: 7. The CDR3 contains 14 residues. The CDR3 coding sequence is TGTGCCAGTAGTTGGCCTCGGACAGGGCAGCCCCAGCATTTT. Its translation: CASSWPRTGQPQHF.

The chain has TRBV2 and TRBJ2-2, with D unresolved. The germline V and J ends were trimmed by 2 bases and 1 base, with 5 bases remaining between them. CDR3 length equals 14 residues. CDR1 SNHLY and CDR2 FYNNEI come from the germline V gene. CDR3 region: CASSESVNTGELFF. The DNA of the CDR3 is TGTGCCAGCAGTGAATCTGTGAACACCGGGGAGCTGTTTTTT.

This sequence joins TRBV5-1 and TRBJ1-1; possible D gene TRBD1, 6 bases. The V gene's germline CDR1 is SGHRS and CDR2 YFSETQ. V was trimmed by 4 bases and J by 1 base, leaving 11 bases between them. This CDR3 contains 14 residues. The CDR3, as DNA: TGCGCCAGCAGCACACAGGGTTGGAACACTGAAGCTTTCTTT. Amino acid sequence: CASSTQGWNTEAFF.

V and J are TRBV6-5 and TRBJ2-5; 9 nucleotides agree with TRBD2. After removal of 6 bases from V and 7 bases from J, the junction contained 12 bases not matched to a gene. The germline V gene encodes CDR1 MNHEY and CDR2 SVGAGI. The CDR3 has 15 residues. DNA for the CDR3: TGTGCCAGCAGGTCCGGGACTAGCCTGGCCGGGACCCAGTACTTC. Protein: CASRSGTSLAGTQYF.

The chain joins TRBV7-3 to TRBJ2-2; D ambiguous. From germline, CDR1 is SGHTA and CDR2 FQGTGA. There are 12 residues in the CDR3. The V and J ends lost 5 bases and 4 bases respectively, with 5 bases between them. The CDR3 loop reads CASSPLTGELFF. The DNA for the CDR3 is TGTGCCAGCAGCCCTCTCACCGGGGAGCTGTTTTTT.

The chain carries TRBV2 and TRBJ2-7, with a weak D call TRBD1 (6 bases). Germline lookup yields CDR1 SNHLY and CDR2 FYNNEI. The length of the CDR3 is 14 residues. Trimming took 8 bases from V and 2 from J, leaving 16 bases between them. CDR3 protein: CASVNPGQTYEQYF. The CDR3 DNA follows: TGTGCCAGCGTGAACCCGGGACAAACCTACGAGCAGTACTTC.

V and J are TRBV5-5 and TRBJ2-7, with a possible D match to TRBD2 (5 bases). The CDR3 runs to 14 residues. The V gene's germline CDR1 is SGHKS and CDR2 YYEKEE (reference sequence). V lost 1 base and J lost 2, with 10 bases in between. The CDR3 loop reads CASSLLPGTYEQYF. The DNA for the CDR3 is TGTGCCAGCAGCTTGTTGCCGGGGACCTACGAGCAGTACTTC.

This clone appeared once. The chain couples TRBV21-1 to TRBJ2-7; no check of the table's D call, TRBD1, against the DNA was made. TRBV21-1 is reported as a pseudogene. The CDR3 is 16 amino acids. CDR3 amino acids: CASSKLPRQGSYEQYF. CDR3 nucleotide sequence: TGTGCCAGCAGCAAACTTCCGAGACAGGGCTCCTACGAGCAGTACTTC.

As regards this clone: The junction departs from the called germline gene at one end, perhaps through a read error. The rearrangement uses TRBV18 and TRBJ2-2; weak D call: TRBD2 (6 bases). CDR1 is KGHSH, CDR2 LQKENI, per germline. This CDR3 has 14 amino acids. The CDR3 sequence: CASSPLREPGELFF. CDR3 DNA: TGTGCCAGCTCTCCACTTCGGGAGCCCGGGGAGCTGTTTTTT.

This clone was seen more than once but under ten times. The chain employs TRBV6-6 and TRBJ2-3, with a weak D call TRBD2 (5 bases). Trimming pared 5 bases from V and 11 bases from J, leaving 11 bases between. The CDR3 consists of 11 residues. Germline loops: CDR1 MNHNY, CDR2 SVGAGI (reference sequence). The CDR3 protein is CASSTSGEQYF. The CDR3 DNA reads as TGTGCCAGCAGTACCAGCGGTGAGCAGTATTTT.

The CDR3: CASSPRAGQGFTGELFF. The CDR3 region has the DNA TGTGCCAGCAGCCCCCGGGCGGGACAGGGGTTCACCGGGGAGCTGTTTTTT. The chain recombines TRBV7-8 with TRBJ2-2; 10 bases map to TRBD1. Germline loops: CDR1 SGHVS, CDR2 FQNEAQ. This CDR3 comprises 17 residues. The trim removed 5 bases at V and 4 bases at J, leaving 10 bases unmatched.

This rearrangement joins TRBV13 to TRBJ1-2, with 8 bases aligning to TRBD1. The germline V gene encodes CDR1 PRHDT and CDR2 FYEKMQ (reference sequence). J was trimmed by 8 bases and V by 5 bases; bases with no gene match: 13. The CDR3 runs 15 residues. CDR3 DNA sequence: TGTGCCAGCAGCCCCAGGGCGGCAGGGGGCATCGGCTACACCTTC. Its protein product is CASSPRAAGGIGYTF.

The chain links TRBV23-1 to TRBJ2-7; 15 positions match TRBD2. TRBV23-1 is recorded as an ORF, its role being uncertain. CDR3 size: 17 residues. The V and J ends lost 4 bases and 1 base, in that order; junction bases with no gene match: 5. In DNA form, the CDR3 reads TGCGCCAGCAGTCTGGGACTAGCGGGGGGTTGTTCCTACGAGCAGTACTTC. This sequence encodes CASSLGLAGGCSYEQYF.